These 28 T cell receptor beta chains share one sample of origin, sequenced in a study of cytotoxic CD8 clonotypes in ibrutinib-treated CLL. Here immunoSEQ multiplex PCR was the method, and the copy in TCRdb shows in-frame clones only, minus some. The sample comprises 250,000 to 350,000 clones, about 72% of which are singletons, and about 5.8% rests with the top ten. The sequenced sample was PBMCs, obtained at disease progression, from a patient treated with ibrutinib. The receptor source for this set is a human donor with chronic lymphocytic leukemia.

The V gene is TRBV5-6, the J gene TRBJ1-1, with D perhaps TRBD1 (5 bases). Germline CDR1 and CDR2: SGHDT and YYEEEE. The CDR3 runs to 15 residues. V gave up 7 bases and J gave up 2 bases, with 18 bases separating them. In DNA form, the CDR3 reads TGTGCCAGCGGCAGGGCCCCAATCCAAAACACTGAAGCTTTCTTT. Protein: CASGRAPIQNTEAFF. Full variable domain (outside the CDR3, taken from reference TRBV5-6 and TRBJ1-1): DAGVTQSPTHLIKTRGQQVTLRCSPKSGHDTVSWYQQALGQGPQFIFQYYEEEERQRGNFPDRFSGHQFPNYSSELNVNALLLGDSALYLCASGRAPIQNTEAFFGQGTRLTVV.

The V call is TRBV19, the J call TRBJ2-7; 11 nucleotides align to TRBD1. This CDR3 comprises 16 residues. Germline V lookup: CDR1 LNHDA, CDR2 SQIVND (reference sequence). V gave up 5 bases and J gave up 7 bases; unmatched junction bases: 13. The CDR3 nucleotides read TGTGCCAGTAGTCCCACCCCTCCCGGGACAGGGGGAGAGCAGTACTTC. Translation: CASSPTPPGTGGEQYF.

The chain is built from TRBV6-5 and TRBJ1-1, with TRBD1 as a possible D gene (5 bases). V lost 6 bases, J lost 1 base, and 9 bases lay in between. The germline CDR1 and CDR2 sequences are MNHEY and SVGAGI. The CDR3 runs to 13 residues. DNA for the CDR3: TGTGCCAGCAGGTTGGGGCGGAACACTGAAGCTTTCTTT. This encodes CASRLGRNTEAFF.

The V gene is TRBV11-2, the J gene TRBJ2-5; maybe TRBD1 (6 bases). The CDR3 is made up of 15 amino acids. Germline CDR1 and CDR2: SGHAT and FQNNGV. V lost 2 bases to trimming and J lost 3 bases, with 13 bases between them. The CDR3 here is CASSLSLRTEETQYF. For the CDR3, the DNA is TGTGCCAGCAGCTTATCTCTCCGGACAGAAGAGACCCAGTACTTC.

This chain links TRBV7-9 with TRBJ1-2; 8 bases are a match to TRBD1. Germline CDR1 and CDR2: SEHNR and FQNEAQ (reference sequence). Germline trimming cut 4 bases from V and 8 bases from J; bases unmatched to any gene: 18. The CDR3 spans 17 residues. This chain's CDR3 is CASSSLVSAGGPTGYTF. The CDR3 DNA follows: TGTGCCAGCAGCTCCCTGGTGTCGGCAGGGGGCCCGACGGGCTACACCTTC. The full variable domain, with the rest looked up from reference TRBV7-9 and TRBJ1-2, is DTGVSQNPRHKITKRGQNVTFRCDPISEHNRLYWYRQTLGQGPEFLTYFQNEAQLEKSRLLSDRFSAERPKGSFSTLEIQRTEQGDSAMYLCASSSLVSAGGPTGYTFGSGTRLTVV.

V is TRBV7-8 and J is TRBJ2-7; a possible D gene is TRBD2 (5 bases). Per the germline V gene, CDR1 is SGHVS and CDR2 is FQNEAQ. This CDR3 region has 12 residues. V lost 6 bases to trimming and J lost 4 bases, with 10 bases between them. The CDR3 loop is CASSPGGYEQYF. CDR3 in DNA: TGTGCCAGCAGTCCAGGAGGTTACGAGCAGTACTTC.

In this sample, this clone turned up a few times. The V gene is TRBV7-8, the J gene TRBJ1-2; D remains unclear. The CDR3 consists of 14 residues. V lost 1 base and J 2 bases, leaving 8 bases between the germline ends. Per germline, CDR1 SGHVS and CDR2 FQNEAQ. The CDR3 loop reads CASSLGGVNYGYTF. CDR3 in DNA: TGTGCCAGCAGCTTAGGAGGCGTCAACTATGGCTACACCTTC. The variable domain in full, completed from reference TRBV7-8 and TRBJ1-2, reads GAGVSQSPRYKVAKRGQDVALRCDPISGHVSLFWYQQALGQGPEFLTYFQNEAQLDKSGLPSDRFFAERPEGSVSTLKIQRTQQEDSAVYLCASSLGGVNYGYTFGSGTRLTVV.

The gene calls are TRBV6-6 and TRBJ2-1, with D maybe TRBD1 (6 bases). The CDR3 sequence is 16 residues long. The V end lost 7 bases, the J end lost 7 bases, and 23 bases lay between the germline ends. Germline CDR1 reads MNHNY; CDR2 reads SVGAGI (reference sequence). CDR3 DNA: TGTGCCAGCACCCTCCGTACAGGGCTCGTATGGAATGAGCAGTTCTTC. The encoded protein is CASTLRTGLVWNEQFF.

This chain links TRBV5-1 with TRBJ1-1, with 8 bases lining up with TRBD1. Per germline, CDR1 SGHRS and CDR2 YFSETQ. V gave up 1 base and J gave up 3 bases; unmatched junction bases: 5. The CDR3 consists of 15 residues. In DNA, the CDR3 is TGCGCCAGCAGCTTGATAACAGGGGGGGACACTGAAGCTTTCTTT. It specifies CASSLITGGDTEAFF.

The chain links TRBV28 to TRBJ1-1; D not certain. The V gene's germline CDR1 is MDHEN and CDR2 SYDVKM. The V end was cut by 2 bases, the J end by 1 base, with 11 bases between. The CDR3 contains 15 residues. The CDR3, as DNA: TGTGCCAGCAGTTTAGCCATCTGGGGGAACACTGAAGCTTTCTTT. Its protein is CASSLAIWGNTEAFF.

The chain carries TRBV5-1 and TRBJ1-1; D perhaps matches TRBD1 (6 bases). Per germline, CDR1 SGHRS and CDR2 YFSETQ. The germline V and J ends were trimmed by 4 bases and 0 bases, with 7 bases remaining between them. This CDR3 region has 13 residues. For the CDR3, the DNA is TGCGCCAGCAGCCGGGGGCTGAACACTGAAGCTTTCTTT. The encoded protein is CASSRGLNTEAFF.

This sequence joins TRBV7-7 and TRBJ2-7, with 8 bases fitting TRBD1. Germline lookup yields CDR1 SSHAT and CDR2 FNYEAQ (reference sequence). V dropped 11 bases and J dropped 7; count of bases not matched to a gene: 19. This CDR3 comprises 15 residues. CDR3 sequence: CAYDSRDRRLREQYF. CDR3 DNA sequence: TGTGCCTACGATTCCCGGGACAGGCGCCTTAGGGAGCAGTACTTC.

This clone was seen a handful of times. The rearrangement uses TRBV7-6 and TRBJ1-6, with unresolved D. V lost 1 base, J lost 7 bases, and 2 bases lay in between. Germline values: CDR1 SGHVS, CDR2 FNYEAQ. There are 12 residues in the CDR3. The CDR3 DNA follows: TGTGCCAGCAGCTTAGAAAATTCACCCCTCCACTTT. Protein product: CASSLENSPLHF. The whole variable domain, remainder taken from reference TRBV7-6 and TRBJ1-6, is GAGVSQSPRYKVTKRGQDVALRCDPISGHVSLYWYRQALGQGPEFLTYFNYEAQQDKSGLPNDRFSAERPEGSISTLTIQRTEQRDSAMYRCASSLENSPLHFGNGTRLTVT.

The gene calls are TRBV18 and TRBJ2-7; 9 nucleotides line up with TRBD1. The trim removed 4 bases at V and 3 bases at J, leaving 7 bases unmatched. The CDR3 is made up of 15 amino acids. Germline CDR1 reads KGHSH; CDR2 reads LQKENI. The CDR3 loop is CASSLSGTGSYEQYF. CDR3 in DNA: TGTGCCAGCTCACTTTCCGGGACAGGGAGCTACGAGCAGTACTTC.

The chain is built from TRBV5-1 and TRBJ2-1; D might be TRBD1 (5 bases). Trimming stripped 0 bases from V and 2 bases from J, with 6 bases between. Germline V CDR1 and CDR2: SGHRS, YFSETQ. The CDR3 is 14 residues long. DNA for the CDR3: TGCGCCAGCAGCTTGGACAGGACCTACAATGAGCAGTTCTTC. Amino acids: CASSLDRTYNEQFF.

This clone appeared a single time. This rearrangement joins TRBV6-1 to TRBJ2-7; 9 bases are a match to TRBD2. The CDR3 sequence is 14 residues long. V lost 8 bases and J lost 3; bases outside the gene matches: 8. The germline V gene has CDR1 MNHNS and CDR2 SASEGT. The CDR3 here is CASGWLAGNYEQYF. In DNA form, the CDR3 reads TGTGCCAGCGGTTGGCTAGCGGGGAACTACGAGCAGTACTTC.

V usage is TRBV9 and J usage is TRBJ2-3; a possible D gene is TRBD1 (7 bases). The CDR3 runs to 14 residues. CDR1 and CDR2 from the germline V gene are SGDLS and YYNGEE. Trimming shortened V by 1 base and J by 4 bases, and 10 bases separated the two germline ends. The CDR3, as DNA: TGTGCCAGCAGCGTACAGGGGGGTGCAGATACGCAGTATTTT. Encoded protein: CASSVQGGADTQYF.

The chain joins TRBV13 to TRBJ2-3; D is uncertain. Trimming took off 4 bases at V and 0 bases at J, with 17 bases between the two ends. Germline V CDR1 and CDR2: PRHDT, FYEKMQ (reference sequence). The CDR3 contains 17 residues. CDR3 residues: CASSSRVGRTSTDTQYF. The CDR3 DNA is TGTGCCAGCAGCTCTAGGGTAGGGCGTACTAGCACAGATACGCAGTATTTT.

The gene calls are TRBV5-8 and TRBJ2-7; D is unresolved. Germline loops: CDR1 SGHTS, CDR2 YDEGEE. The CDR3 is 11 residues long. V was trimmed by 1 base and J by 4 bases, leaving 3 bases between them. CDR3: CASSLTYEQYF. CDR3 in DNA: TGTGCCAGCAGCTTGACGTACGAGCAGTACTTC.

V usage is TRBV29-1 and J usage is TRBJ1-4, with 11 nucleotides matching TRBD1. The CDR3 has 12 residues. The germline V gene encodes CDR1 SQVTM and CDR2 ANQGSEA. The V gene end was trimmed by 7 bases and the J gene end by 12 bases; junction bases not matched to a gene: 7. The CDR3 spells CSAGDRGNELFF. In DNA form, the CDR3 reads TGCAGCGCTGGGGACAGGGGGAATGAACTGTTTTTT.

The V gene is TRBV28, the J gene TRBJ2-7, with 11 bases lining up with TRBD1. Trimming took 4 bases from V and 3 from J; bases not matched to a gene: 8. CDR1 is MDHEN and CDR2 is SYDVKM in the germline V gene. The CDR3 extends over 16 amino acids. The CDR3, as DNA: TGTGCCAGCAGTTCCTACCCAGGGACAGGGGGCTACGAGCAGTACTTC. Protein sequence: CASSSYPGTGGYEQYF. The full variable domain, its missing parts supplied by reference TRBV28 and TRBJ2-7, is DVKVTQSSRYLVKRTGEKVFLECVQDMDHENMFWYRQDPGLGLRLIYFSYDVKMKEKGDIPEGYSVSREKKERFSLILESASTNQTSMYLCASSSYPGTGGYEQYFGPGTRLTVT.

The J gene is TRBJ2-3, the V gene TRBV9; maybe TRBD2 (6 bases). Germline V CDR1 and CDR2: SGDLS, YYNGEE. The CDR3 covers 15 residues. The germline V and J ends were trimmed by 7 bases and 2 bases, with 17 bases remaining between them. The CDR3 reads CASGTELADTDTQYF. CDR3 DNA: TGTGCCAGCGGGACCGAACTAGCCGACACAGATACGCAGTATTTT.

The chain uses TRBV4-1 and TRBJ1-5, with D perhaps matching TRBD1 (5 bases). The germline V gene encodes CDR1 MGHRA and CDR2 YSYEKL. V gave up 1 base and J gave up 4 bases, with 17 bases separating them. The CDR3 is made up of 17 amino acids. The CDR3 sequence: CASSQGGVNPLNQPQHF. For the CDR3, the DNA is TGCGCCAGCAGCCAAGGAGGGGTCAACCCTCTTAATCAGCCCCAGCATTTT.

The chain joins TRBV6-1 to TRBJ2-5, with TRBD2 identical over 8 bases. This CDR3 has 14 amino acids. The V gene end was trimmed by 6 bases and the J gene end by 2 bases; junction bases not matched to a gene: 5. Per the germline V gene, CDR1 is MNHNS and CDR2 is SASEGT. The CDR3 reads CASRRGGGQETQYF. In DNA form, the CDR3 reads TGTGCCAGCAGGAGGGGCGGGGGGCAAGAGACCCAGTACTTC.

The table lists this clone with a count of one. CDR3 coding DNA: TGCAGCGTTGAAGAAGGGATTGGTCTTGGCTACACCTTC. Encoded protein: CSVEEGIGLGYTF. This sequence joins TRBV29-1 and TRBJ1-2; D gene unclear. V was cut by 0 bases and J by 7 bases, with 12 bases left in between. Germline-derived CDR1 and CDR2 are SQVTM and ANQGSEA. This CDR3 has 13 amino acids.

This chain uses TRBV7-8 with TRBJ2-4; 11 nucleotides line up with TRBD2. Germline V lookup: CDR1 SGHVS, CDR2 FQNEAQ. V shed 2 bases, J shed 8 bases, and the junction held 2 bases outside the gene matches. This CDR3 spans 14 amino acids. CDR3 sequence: CASSLTSGSDIQYF. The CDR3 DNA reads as TGTGCCAGCAGCTTAACTAGCGGGAGTGACATTCAGTACTTC. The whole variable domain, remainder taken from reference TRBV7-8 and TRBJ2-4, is GAGVSQSPRYKVAKRGQDVALRCDPISGHVSLFWYQQALGQGPEFLTYFQNEAQLDKSGLPSDRFFAERPEGSVSTLKIQRTQQEDSAVYLCASSLTSGSDIQYFGAGTRLSVL.

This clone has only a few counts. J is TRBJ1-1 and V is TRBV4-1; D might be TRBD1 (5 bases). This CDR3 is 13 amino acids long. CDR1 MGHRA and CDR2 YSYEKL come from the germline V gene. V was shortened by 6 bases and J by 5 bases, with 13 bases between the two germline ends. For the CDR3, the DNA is TGCGCCAGCAGACGTCCGGGGCAGACTGAAGCTTTCTTT. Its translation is CASRRPGQTEAFF.

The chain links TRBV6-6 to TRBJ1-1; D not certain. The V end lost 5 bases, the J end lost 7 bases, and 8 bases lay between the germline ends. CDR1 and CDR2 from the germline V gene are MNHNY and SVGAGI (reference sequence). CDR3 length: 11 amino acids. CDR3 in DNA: TGTGCCAGCAGTGTGGGAGTTGAAGCTTTCTTT. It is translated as CASSVGVEAFF.